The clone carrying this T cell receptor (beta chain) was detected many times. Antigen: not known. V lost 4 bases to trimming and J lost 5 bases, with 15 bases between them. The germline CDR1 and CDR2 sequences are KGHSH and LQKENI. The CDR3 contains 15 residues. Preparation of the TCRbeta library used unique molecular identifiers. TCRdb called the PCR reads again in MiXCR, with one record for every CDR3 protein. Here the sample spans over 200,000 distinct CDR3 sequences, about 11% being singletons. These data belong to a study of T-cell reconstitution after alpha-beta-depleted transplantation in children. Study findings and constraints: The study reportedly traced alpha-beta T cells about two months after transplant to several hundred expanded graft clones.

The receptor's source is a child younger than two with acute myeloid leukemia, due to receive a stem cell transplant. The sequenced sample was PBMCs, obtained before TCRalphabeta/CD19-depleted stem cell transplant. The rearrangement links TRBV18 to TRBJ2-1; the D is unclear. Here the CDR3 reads CASSLISSGDNEQFF. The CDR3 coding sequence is TGTGCCAGCTCACTTATTAGCTCGGGTGACAATGAGCAGTTCTTC.